This T cell receptor beta chain was identified during a study of cytomegalovirus exposure and HLA in healthy donors. In the PCR, 60 Vbeta and 13 Jbeta primers were used. Generated by immunoSEQ multiplex PCR, the TCRdb table keeps only in-frame clones and is missing some. The sample records 95,000 to 100,000 clones, around 69% being singletons. Trimming at V came to 6 bases and at J to 1 base, leaving 6 bases not matched to a gene. CDR3 length equals 15 residues. Germline CDR1 reads MNHEY; CDR2 reads SVGAGI. This TCR derives from a woman aged 55-75 years in good health and CMV-seropositive. The sequencing sample was made of PBMCs. The gene calls are TRBV6-5 and TRBJ2-7; 10 bases line up with TRBD1. The CDR3 DNA reads as TGTGCCAGCAGCCAAGACAGGGGGCCATCCTACGAGCAGTACTTC. Protein sequence: CASSQDRGPSYEQYF.